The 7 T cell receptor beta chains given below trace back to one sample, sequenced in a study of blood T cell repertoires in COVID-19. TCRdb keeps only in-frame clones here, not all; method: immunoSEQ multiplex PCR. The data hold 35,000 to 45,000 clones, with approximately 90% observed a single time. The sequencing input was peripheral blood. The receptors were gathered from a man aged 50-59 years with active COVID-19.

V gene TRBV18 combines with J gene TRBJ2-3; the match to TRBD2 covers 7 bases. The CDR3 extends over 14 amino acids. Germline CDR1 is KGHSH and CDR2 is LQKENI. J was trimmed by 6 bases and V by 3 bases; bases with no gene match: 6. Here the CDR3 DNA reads TGTGCCAGCTCACCGGCGGGAGTATTCGATACGCAGTATTTT. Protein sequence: CASSPAGVFDTQYF.

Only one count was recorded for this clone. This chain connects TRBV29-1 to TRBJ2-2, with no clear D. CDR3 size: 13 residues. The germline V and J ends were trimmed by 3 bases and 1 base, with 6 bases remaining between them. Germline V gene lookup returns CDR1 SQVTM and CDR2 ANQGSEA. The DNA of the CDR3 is TGCAGCGTTGATTCCCAGAACACCGGGGAGCTGTTTTTT. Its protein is CSVDSQNTGELFF.

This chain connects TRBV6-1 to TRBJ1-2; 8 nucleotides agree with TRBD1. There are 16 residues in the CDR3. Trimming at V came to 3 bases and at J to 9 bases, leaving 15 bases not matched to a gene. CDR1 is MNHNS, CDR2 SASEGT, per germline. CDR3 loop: CASSDECDRGRDCYTF. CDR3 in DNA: TGTGCCAGCAGTGATGAGTGTGACAGGGGACGCGATTGCTACACCTTC.

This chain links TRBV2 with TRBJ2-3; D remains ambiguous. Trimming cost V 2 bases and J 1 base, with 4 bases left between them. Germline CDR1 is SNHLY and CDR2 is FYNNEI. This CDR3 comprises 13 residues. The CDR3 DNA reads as TGTGCCAGCAGTGAAATCGGCACAGATACGCAGTATTTT. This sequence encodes CASSEIGTDTQYF.

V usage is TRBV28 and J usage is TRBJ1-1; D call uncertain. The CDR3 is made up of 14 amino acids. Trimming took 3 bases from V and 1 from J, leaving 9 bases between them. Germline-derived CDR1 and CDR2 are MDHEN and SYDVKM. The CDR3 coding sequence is TGTGCCAGCAGTTTCACACCTCAGAACACTGAAGCTTTCTTT. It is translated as CASSFTPQNTEAFF.

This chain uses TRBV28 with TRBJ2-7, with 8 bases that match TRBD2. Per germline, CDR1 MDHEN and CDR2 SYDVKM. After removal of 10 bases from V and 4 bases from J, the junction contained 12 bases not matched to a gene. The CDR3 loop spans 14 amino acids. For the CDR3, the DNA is TGTGCCACCAACGGGGGGGCGGACCGGTACGAGCAGTACTTC. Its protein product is CATNGGADRYEQYF.

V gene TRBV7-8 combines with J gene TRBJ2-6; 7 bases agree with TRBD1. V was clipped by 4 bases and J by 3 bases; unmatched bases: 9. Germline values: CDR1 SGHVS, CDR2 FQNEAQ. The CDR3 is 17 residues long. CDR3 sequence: CASSSTTGIGGANVLTF. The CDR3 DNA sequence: TGTGCCAGCAGCTCGACGACAGGGATTGGTGGGGCCAACGTCCTGACTTTC.